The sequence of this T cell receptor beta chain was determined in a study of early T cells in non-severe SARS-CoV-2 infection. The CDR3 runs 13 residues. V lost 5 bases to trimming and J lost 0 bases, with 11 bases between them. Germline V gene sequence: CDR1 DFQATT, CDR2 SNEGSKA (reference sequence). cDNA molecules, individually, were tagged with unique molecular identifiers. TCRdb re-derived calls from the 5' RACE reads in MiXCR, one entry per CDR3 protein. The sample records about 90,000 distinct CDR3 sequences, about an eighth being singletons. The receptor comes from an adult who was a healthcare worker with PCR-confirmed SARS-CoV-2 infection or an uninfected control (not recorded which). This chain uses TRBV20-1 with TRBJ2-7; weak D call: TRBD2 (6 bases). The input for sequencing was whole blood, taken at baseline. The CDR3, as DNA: TGCAGTGCTGTAGCGGAAAGCTCCTACGAGCAGTACTTC. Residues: CSAVAESSYEQYF.